This T cell receptor (beta chain) was found in a study of blood T cell repertoires in COVID-19. Libraries were prepared by immunoSEQ multiplex PCR; TCRdb keeps only in-frame clonotypes and omits some of them. The sample includes 150,000 to 180,000 clones, 70% to 85% of them seen just once. V was clipped by 5 bases and J by 0 bases; unmatched bases: 7. Per germline, CDR1 SQVTM and CDR2 ANQGSEA. This CDR3 is 15 amino acids long. The sequence was obtained from a woman in her forties or fifties with acute or convalescent COVID-19. What was sequenced was peripheral blood. J is TRBJ2-1 and V is TRBV29-1; TRBD1 matches at 7 bases. CDR3 sequence: CSVWTGSGSYNEQFF. DNA of the CDR3: TGCAGCGTTTGGACAGGATCGGGCTCCTACAATGAGCAGTTCTTC.